This TCR beta chain was documented in a study of T cell changes during pregnancy in multiple sclerosis. This table comes from immunoSEQ multiplex PCR, and its TCRdb copy is limited to in-frame clones, with some not included. This sample has roughly 69,000 clones, with roughly 90% found just once. Germline values: CDR1 SGHTA, CDR2 FQGNSA. Deletions cut 2 bases from V and 8 bases from J, with 15 bases between. CDR3 length equals 14 residues. The chain carries TRBV7-2 and TRBJ1-1, with a possible D match to TRBD1 (6 bases). The sample consisted of CD4+ T cells from peripheral blood mononuclear cells, taken in the third trimester of pregnancy. The receptor comes from a female donor in good health, enrolled as a control in a pregnancy study. The CDR3 region has the DNA TGTGCCAGCAGCTTACCGCCGACAGGCAGAGAAGCTTTCTTT. Translation: CASSLPPTGREAFF.